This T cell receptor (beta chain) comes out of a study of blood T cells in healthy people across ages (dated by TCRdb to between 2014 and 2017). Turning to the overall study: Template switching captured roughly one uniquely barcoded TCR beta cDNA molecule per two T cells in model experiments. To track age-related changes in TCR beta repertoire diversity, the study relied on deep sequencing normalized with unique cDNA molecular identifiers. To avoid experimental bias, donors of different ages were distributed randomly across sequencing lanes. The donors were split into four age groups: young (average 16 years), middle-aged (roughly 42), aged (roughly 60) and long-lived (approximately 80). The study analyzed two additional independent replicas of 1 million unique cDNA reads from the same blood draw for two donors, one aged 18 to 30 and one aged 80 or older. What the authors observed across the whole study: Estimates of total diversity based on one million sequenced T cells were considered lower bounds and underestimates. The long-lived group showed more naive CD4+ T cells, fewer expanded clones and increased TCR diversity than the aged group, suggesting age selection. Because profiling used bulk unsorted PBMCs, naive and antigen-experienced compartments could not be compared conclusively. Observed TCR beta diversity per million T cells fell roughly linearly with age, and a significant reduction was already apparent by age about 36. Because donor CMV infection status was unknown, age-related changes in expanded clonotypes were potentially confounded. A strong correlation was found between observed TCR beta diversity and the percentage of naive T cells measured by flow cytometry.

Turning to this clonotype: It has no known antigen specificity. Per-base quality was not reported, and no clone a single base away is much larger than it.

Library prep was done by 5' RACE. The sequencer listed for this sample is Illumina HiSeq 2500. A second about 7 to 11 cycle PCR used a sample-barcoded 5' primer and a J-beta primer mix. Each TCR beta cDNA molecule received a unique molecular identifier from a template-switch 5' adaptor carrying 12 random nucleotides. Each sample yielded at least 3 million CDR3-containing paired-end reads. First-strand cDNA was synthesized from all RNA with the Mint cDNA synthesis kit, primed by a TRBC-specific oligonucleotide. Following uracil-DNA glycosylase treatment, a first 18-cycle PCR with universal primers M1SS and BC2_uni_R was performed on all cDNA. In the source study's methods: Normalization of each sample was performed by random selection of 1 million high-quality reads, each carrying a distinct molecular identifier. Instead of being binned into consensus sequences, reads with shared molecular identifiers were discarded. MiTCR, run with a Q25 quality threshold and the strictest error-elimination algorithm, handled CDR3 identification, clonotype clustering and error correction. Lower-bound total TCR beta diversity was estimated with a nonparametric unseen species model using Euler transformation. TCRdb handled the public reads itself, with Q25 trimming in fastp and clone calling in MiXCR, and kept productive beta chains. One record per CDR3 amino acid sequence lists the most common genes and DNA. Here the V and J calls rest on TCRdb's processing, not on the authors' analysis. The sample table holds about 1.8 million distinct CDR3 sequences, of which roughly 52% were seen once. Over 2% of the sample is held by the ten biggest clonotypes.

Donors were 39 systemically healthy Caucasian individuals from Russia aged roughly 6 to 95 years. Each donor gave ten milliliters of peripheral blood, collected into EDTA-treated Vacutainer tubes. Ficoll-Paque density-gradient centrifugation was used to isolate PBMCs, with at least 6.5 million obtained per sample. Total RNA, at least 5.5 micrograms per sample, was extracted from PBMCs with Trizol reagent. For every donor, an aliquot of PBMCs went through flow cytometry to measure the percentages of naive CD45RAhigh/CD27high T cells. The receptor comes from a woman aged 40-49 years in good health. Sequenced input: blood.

CDR3 loop: CASSLSPGSSGYTF. The base sequence is TGCGCCAGCAGCTTGTCTCCAGGCTCCAGTGGCTACACCTTC. This receptor chain uses TRBV5-1 and TRBJ1-2, with no D gene named confidently. The CDR3 runs 14 residues from the cysteine to the phenylalanine. Only the CDR3 portion is preserved as DNA: 42 bases, with reading frame beginning at the first base. V is clipped by 1 base and J by 7 bases, and the sequence between their germline boundaries is 14 bases long. CDR1 and CDR2 are drawn from the germline V gene: SGHRS, YFSETQ.